Included here is one T cell receptor beta chain sequence, with context. The antigen is undetermined. The sample belongs to a study of blood T cells in healthy people across ages. Study-level results: Observed TCR beta diversity per million T cells went down as age went up. This fall followed a roughly linear course with age. Higher diversity, along with more naive CD4+ cells, distinguished long-lived donors from aged donors.

Total RNA was extracted at no less than 5.5 micrograms per sample. The use of a sample-barcoded 5' primer and a J-beta primer mix characterized a second PCR of roughly 7 to 11 cycles. The authors tagged each cDNA molecule using a template-switch adaptor with 12 random nucleotides. TCRdb reprocessed the 5' RACE reads via MiXCR and lists one record per CDR3 protein. The sample records about 1.5 million distinct CDR3 sequences, 35% to 45% being singletons. Deletions cut 6 bases from V and 11 bases from J, with 25 bases between. The germline CDR1 and CDR2 sequences are SGHAT and FQNNGV. The CDR3 is 15 amino acids.

This receptor was identified in a woman aged 18 to 35 in good health. The sequenced sample was blood. The V and J genes are TRBV11-2 and TRBJ2-5; weak D call: TRBD1 (6 bases). The CDR3 sequence: CASRHIRGRRGEQYF. The CDR3 nucleotides are TGTGCCAGCAGACACATTAGGGGGAGACGAGGGGAGCAGTACTTC.